Below, one TCR beta chain is given with its context. The record originates from a study of OX40 agonist ivuxolimab in advanced cancers. Drawing of blood for sampling happened at baseline, at cycle 4 day 1, and at cycle 7 day 1. TCRdb's table, derived via immunoSEQ multiplex PCR, lists solely in-frame clones and lacks some. This sample has approximately 70,000 clones, with approximately 90% found just once. V gave up 0 bases and J gave up 5 bases, with 4 bases separating them. Germline loops: CDR1 LNHNV, CDR2 YYDKDF (reference sequence). CDR3 size: 13 residues. V gene TRBV15 combines with J gene TRBJ2-2; D remains ambiguous. This TCR was sampled from an adult with an advanced solid tumor such as melanoma, head and neck, liver or kidney cancer. Sample: CD4+ or CD8+ T cells sorted from blood, taken in a trial of the OX40 agonist ivuxolimab. The CDR3 loop is CATSRDPTGELFF. CDR3 sequence (DNA): TGTGCCACCAGCAGAGATCCTACCGGGGAGCTGTTTTTT.